This T cell receptor (beta chain) was identified during a study of cytomegalovirus exposure and HLA in healthy donors. Study results and caveats: CMV antigen specificity of a few CMV-associated chains was confirmed in vitro.

The PCR contained 60 Vbeta and 13 Jbeta primers. The data were produced by immunoSEQ multiplex PCR, yet TCRdb's version contains in-frame clones alone and is incomplete. The table shows about 150,000 clones, with over 65% occurring only once. Points on this clone: The antigen is unknown.

Per the germline V gene, CDR1 is LNHDA and CDR2 is SQIVND (reference sequence). V shed 0 bases, J shed 10 bases, and the junction held 6 bases outside the gene matches. This CDR3 region has 15 residues. The rearrangement uses TRBV19 and TRBJ1-6; TRBD1 agrees at 7 bases. This TCR came from a woman in her forties in good health and CMV-seronegative. The material sequenced was PBMCs. The CDR3 loop reads CASSIDLNRGSPLHF. DNA for the CDR3: TGTGCCAGTAGTATAGATTTAAACAGGGGATCACCCCTCCACTTT. Combining the CDR3 with reference TRBV19 and TRBJ1-6 gives the whole variable domain DGGITQSPKYLFRKEGQNVTLSCEQNLNHDAMYWYRQDPGQGLRLIYYSQIVNDFQKGDIAEGYSVSREKKESFPLTVTSAQKNPTAFYLCASSIDLNRGSPLHFGNGTRLTVT.